The 7 T cell receptor beta chains below come from one sample, sequenced in a study of monozygotic twins with inflammatory bowel disease. With the 5' RACE reads reprocessed, TCRdb shows one record per CDR3 protein and no DNA. In total, the table holds 110,000 to 150,000 distinct CDR3 sequences. Sequencing was carried out using blood. These receptors came from a human donor with ulcerative colitis or Crohn's disease, or a healthy co-twin of an affected twin (not recorded which).

The gene calls are TRBV30 and TRBJ1-1. This CDR3 spans 14 amino acids. Germline V gene sequence: CDR1 GTSNPN, CDR2 SVGIG (reference sequence). The CDR3 sequence is CAWTDGIGPPEAFF.

V usage is TRBV28 and J usage is TRBJ1-1. Germline V gene data show CDR1 as MDHEN and CDR2 as SYDVKM. This CDR3 is 12 amino acids long. CDR3 residues: CASRQGITEAFF.

The chain couples TRBV20-1 to TRBJ2-7; TCRdb returns TRBD1, unconfirmable since there is no DNA. CDR3 size: 14 residues. Germline V gives CDR1 DFQATT, CDR2 SNEGSKA (reference sequence). CDR3 amino acids: CSARDGGTVHEQYF.

The V call is TRBV4-2, the J call TRBJ1-2. Germline V gene data show CDR1 as LGHNA and CDR2 as YNFKEQ. The CDR3 is made up of 15 amino acids. The CDR3 sequence is CASSSDYRDIYGYTF.

The rearrangement links TRBV5-4 to TRBJ2-1; TCRdb's D call, TRBD1, is unchecked because there is no DNA. The CDR3 loop spans 16 amino acids. CDR1 SGHNT and CDR2 YYREEE come from the germline V gene (reference sequence). The CDR3 protein is CASSSGTGTGYNEQFF. The full variable domain, rest sourced from reference TRBV5-4 and TRBJ2-1, is ETGVTQSPTHLIKTRGQQVTLRCSSQSGHNTVSWYQQALGQGPQFIFQYYREEENGRGNFPPRFSGLQFPNYSSELNVNALELDDSALYLCASSSGTGTGYNEQFFGPGTRLTVL.

J is TRBJ2-1 and V is TRBV7-6; TCRdb returns TRBD2, unconfirmable since there is no DNA. The germline V gene encodes CDR1 SGHVS and CDR2 FNYEAQ. This CDR3 region has 15 residues. The CDR3 protein is CASSLAGTRGHEQFF.

The rearrangement joins TRBV6-1 to TRBJ1-4; checking the TCRdb D call of TRBD1 is not possible without DNA. The CDR3 runs to 15 residues. The germline CDR1 and CDR2 sequences are MNHNS and SASEGT. CDR3 amino acids: CASSEPDRGNEKLFF.